These 14 T cell receptor beta chains came from one sample sequenced in a study of T cell responses to AZD1222 COVID-19 vaccine. Sequencing used immunoSEQ multiplex PCR; TCRdb keeps in-frame clones, though not all of them. The sample shows 150,000 to 200,000 clones, around 87% of them seen only once. The material was peripheral blood, obtained on day 0 of MenACWY control vaccination. Receptors were obtained from an adult in good health.

The chain uses TRBV7-8 and TRBJ2-2; TRBD2 aligns across 10 bases. Germline V gives CDR1 SGHVS, CDR2 FQNEAQ. Unmatched junction bases numbered 6, after V lost 4 bases and J lost 4 bases. The CDR3 spans 16 residues. CDR3 region: CASSSPGLAFTGELFF. The CDR3 DNA is TGTGCCAGCAGCTCACCGGGACTAGCGTTCACCGGGGAGCTGTTTTTT.

V is TRBV4-1 and J is TRBJ2-5; weak D call: TRBD2 (5 bases). The germline CDR1 and CDR2 sequences are MGHRA and YSYEKL. The CDR3 contains 15 residues. Trimming took off 1 base at V and 5 bases at J, with 14 bases between the two ends. The CDR3 DNA reads as TGCGCCAGCAGCCAAGTAGGATCCGGGAAGGAGACCCAGTACTTC. It translates to CASSQVGSGKETQYF.

This sequence joins TRBV4-2 and TRBJ2-7; 10 bases are shared with TRBD2. Germline CDR1 is LGHNA and CDR2 is YNFKEQ. V lost 4 bases to trimming and J lost 1 base; unmatched junction nucleotides: 19. This CDR3 has 20 residues. The CDR3 spells CASSRGGRGQGAGGSYEQYF. CDR3 nucleotide sequence: TGTGCCAGCAGCCGGGGGGGCCGGGGCCAGGGAGCGGGAGGGTCCTACGAGCAGTACTTC.

As DNA, the CDR3 is TGTGCCAGCAGCTTAGAGGGGACCTACAATGAGCAGTTCTTC. Its translation is CASSLEGTYNEQFF. V and J are TRBV7-8 and TRBJ2-1; possibly TRBD1 for D (5 bases). Trimming took off 1 base at V and 2 bases at J, with 6 bases between the two ends. This CDR3 contains 14 residues. Germline V gene data show CDR1 as SGHVS and CDR2 as FQNEAQ.

The chain couples TRBV19 to TRBJ2-7, with 12 bases matching TRBD2. V was pared by 0 bases and J by 1 base, with 7 bases of the junction left unmatched. Germline lookup yields CDR1 LNHDA and CDR2 SQIVND (reference sequence). The CDR3 covers 18 residues. The CDR3 region is CASSIDPLAGGISYEQYF. The CDR3 DNA sequence: TGTGCCAGTAGTATAGATCCGCTAGCGGGAGGGATATCCTACGAGCAGTACTTC.

The chain recombines TRBV19 with TRBJ1-5; D remains ambiguous. CDR1 is LNHDA, CDR2 SQIVND, per germline (reference sequence). There are 16 residues in the CDR3. Trimming stripped 0 bases from V and 3 bases from J, with 12 bases between. The CDR3 coding sequence is TGTGCCAGTAGTATAGATCGGCAGGCATACAATCAGCCCCAGCATTTT. Protein: CASSIDRQAYNQPQHF.

The chain couples TRBV19 to TRBJ2-3; tentatively, D is TRBD1 or TRBD2 (6 bases each). Germline V gene data show CDR1 as LNHDA and CDR2 as SQIVND (reference sequence). Trimming pared 4 bases from V and 1 base from J, leaving 15 bases between. The CDR3 has 16 residues. CDR3 sequence (DNA): TGTGCCAGTAGTACTCCCCCGGGGGCGGGCACAGATACGCAGTATTTT. Its protein is CASSTPPGAGTDTQYF.

The chain has TRBV2 and TRBJ2-7; unclear D gene. V gave up 4 bases and J gave up 7 bases, with 11 bases separating them. The germline CDR1 and CDR2 sequences are SNHLY and FYNNEI. CDR3 length: 12 residues. Written as DNA, the CDR3 is TGTGCCAGCAGTGGGGTCCCGAGGGAGCAGTACTTC. As protein: CASSGVPREQYF.

A note on this clone: The sample holds other DNA sequences that translate to the same CDR3. The chain recombines TRBV5-1 with TRBJ2-7; TRBD2 matches at 7 bases. The CDR3 extends over 14 amino acids. In germline, CDR1 is SGHRS, CDR2 YFSETQ. With V trimmed by 0 bases and J by 3 bases, 3 bases remained unmatched. CDR3 in amino acids: CASSLVASGYEQYF. CDR3 DNA sequence: TGCGCCAGCAGCTTGGTGGCTAGCGGCTACGAGCAGTACTTC.

This rearrangement joins TRBV27 to TRBJ1-2; D is ambiguous. V was clipped by 5 bases and J by 2 bases, with 6 bases between them. CDR3 size: 12 residues. Looked up from germline, CDR1 is MNHEY and CDR2 is SMNVEV (reference sequence). The CDR3 nucleotides are TGTGCCAGCAGTGCCGGGAACTATGGCTACACCTTC. Translated, it gives CASSAGNYGYTF.

J is TRBJ2-1 and V is TRBV7-9; D ambiguous. The germline V gene encodes CDR1 SEHNR and CDR2 FQNEAQ (reference sequence). CDR3 length equals 15 residues. Trimming took off 5 bases at V and 0 bases at J, with 11 bases between the two ends. The CDR3 sequence: CASSPGPSSYNEQFF. CDR3 nucleotides: TGTGCCAGCAGCCCGGGCCCGAGCTCCTACAATGAGCAGTTCTTC.

A single count supports this clone. This chain's CDR3 is CSVEGARGAGGPQETQYF. CDR3 DNA: TGCAGCGTTGAAGGGGCTAGGGGAGCGGGAGGGCCGCAGGAGACCCAGTACTTC. J is TRBJ2-5 and V is TRBV29-1; 10 bases are shared with TRBD2. The CDR3 loop spans 18 amino acids. Trimming removed 1 base from V and 5 bases from J; junction bases left unmatched: 16. Germline assignment: CDR1 SQVTM and CDR2 ANQGSEA.

The chain couples TRBV4-1 to TRBJ2-7; TRBD1 agrees at 8 bases. In germline, CDR1 is MGHRA, CDR2 YSYEKL. Germline trimming cut 4 bases from V and 3 bases from J; bases unmatched to any gene: 5. This CDR3 comprises 14 residues. CDR3 protein: CASSPTGEGYEQYF. CDR3 sequence (DNA): TGCGCCAGCAGCCCGACAGGGGAAGGCTACGAGCAGTACTTC.

The chain carries TRBV5-4 and TRBJ1-2; D is perhaps TRBD1 (5 bases). V lost 0 bases and J lost 8, with 20 bases in between. This CDR3 is built from 16 residues. Germline V CDR1 and CDR2: SGHNT, YYREEE (reference sequence). In DNA form, the CDR3 reads TGTGCCAGCAGCTTGGGGGCAGGGAGTTCTGCAAGCGGCTACACCTTC. As protein: CASSLGAGSSASGYTF.